These 7 T cell receptor beta chains were sequenced from one sample in a study of response to subunit inactivated influenza vaccine. One entry per CDR3 protein results from TCRdb running MiXCR on the RT-PCR reads. The repertoire has 550,000 to 650,000 distinct CDR3 sequences, about an eighth of them found once; the top ten carry more than 8.5%. The sample in question was PBMCs from blood, obtained on the day of vaccination. These receptors were collected from a man aged 45-65 years who received an inactivated influenza vaccine.

This clonotype was picked up many times. This chain links TRBV18 with TRBJ1-1, with D possibly TRBD1 on 6 matching bases. The germline CDR1 and CDR2 sequences are KGHSH and LQKENI. CDR3 size: 15 residues. Trimming took 1 base from V and 4 from J, leaving 13 bases between them. The DNA of the CDR3 is TGTGCCAGCTCACCACGGGACACCTACGGCACTGAAGCTTTCTTT. Its translation is CASSPRDTYGTEAFF.

This clonotype was counted between two and nine times. The V call is TRBV5-1, the J call TRBJ2-7, with 7 bases matching TRBD2. Unmatched junction bases numbered 16, after V lost 0 bases and J lost 7 bases. The CDR3 runs 17 residues. The germline V gene encodes CDR1 SGHRS and CDR2 YFSETQ. The CDR3 nucleotides are TGCGCCAGCAGCTTGGGAGTTACGTGGGGGGGAAATTCGGAGCAGTACTTC. Amino acid sequence: CASSLGVTWGGNSEQYF.

This clonotype showed up just a few times. The junction shows a germline mismatch at one end, possibly a read error. The chain is built from TRBV7-7 and TRBJ2-5; 12 positions agree with TRBD2. This CDR3 is 17 amino acids long. Germline V gene sequence: CDR1 SSHAT, CDR2 FNYEAQ (reference sequence). CDR3: CASSLSLTSGGQETQYF. Written as DNA, the CDR3 is TGTGCTAGCAGCTTATCCCTGACTAGCGGGGGACAAGAGACCCAGTACTTC.

This clonotype was recorded a few times. The J gene is TRBJ2-7, the V gene TRBV20-1, with D maybe TRBD1 (6 bases). With 4 bases removed from V and 6 bases from J, the gap between germline ends came to 13 bases. Germline values: CDR1 DFQATT, CDR2 SNEGSKA (reference sequence). The CDR3 totals 12 residues. CDR3 bases: TGCAGTGCTACAGGGGCAGGGGTCGAGCAGTACTTC. Its translation: CSATGAGVEQYF.

This clonotype was counted only a few times. The chain recombines TRBV6-6 with TRBJ1-2, with D uncertain. CDR1 and CDR2 (germline): MNHNY, SVGAGI (reference sequence). The length of the CDR3 is 13 residues. Trimming shortened V by 2 bases and J by 2 bases, and 6 bases separated the two germline ends. Written as DNA, the CDR3 is TGTGCCAGCAGTTACGACCAAAACTATGGCTACACCTTC. Amino acid sequence: CASSYDQNYGYTF.

This clonotype was counted only a few times. V gene TRBV29-1 combines with J gene TRBJ2-1; the match to TRBD1 covers 9 bases. Germline CDR1 reads SQVTM; CDR2 reads ANQGSEA. J lost 6 bases, V lost 7 bases, and 10 bases had no gene match. The CDR3 totals 14 residues. In DNA form, the CDR3 reads TGCAGCGGAAGGGCCGGGGGACAGGGCAATGAGCAGTTCTTC. As protein: CSGRAGGQGNEQFF.

This chain uses TRBV13 with TRBJ2-1, with D tentatively TRBD2 (5 bases). Germline V gene data show CDR1 as PRHDT and CDR2 as FYEKMQ (reference sequence). The CDR3 has 16 amino acids. V was pared by 5 bases and J by 5 bases, with 19 bases between. In DNA form, the CDR3 reads TGTGCCAGCAGCCCCAACGGGGAGAGTCGAAACAATGAGCAGTTCTTC. Amino acid sequence: CASSPNGESRNNEQFF.